This is a list of T cell receptor beta chains from one sample in a study of cytomegalovirus exposure and HLA in healthy donors. The method was immunoSEQ multiplex PCR; TCRdb's version includes in-frame clones alone and lacks a portion of them. Its clone listing holds 130,000 to 150,000 clones. The specimen sequenced was PBMCs. These receptor sequences come from a male donor in good health and CMV-seronegative. Each CDR3 is given without its conserved first and last residue.

V gene: TRBV7-6
CDR3 length: 13
J gene: TRBJ2-1
CDR3 protein: ASSFQKVGGNEQF

V gene: TRBV6-5
CDR3 length: 11
J gene: TRBJ1-4
CDR3 protein: ASSDRGGEKLF

V gene: TRBV2
CDR3 length: 12
J gene: TRBJ2-7
CDR3 protein: ASRETETFYEQY

V gene: TRBV10-3
CDR3 length: 10
J gene: TRBJ2-5
CDR3 protein: AIRGQGETQY

V gene: TRBV5-8
CDR3 length: 11
J gene: TRBJ2-1
CDR3 protein: ASSFDWYNEQF

V gene: TRBV2
CDR3 length: 13
J gene: TRBJ1-4
CDR3 protein: ASSDKKQVREKLF

V gene: TRBV28
CDR3 length: 12
J gene: TRBJ1-5
CDR3 protein: ASSLDSLGQPQH

V gene: TRBV7-9
CDR3 length: 13
J gene: TRBJ1-5
CDR3 protein: ASSLDGMREGPQH

V gene: TRBV7-2
CDR3 length: 9
J gene: TRBJ1-2
CDR3 protein: ASSLGARGT

V gene: TRBV5-1
CDR3 length: 13
J gene: TRBJ2-2
CDR3 protein: ASSRAGLANGELF

V gene: TRBV7-9
CDR3 length: 13
J gene: TRBJ2-7
CDR3 protein: ASSLKQSVSYEQY

V gene: TRBV2
CDR3 length: 17
J gene: TRBJ1-5
CDR3 protein: ASSEGGTIPIYSNQPQH

V gene: TRBV5-6
CDR3 length: 13
J gene: TRBJ1-2
CDR3 protein: ASSPDRGGAYGYT

V gene: TRBV15
CDR3 length: 13
J gene: TRBJ1-2
CDR3 protein: ATSTYRDSYEGYT

V gene: TRBV30
CDR3 length: 11
J gene: TRBJ2-7
CDR3 protein: AWSMDSSYEQY

V gene: TRBV5-8
CDR3 length: 14
J gene: TRBJ2-3
CDR3 protein: ASSSPGLAGLGTQY

V gene: TRBV30
CDR3 length: 6
J gene: TRBJ1-2
CDR3 protein: AWSPGT

V gene: TRBV9
CDR3 length: 15
J gene: TRBJ2-5
CDR3 protein: ASSVELGTGHQETQY

V gene: TRBV7-2
CDR3 length: 16
J gene: TRBJ1-4
CDR3 protein: ASSSNTRGRDHNEKLF

V gene: TRBV4-2
CDR3 length: 11
J gene: TRBJ1-1
CDR3 protein: ASRPESGTEAF

V gene: TRBV5-8
CDR3 length: 13
J gene: TRBJ1-1
CDR3 protein: ASSLGSGANTEAF

V gene: TRBV5-1
CDR3 length: 12
J gene: TRBJ2-5
CDR3 protein: ASSPNAGENTQY

V gene: TRBV5-5
CDR3 length: 12
J gene: TRBJ2-1
CDR3 protein: ASSLAGTANEQF

V gene: TRBV5-6
CDR3 length: 10
J gene: TRBJ1-2
CDR3 protein: ASSLINYGYT

V gene: TRBV18
CDR3 length: 16
J gene: TRBJ1-5
CDR3 protein: ASSPPMGRGNWNQPQH

V gene: TRBV5-1
CDR3 length: 12
J gene: TRBJ2-2
CDR3 protein: ASSLVELTGELF

V gene: TRBV5-1
CDR3 length: 11
J gene: TRBJ2-3
CDR3 protein: ASSSNTEDTQY

V gene: TRBV18
CDR3 length: 14
J gene: TRBJ2-1
CDR3 protein: ASSRTGKSSYNEQF

V gene: TRBV12-5
CDR3 length: 13
J gene: TRBJ2-1
CDR3 protein: ASGSQGYPYNEQF

V gene: TRBV6-5
CDR3 length: 12
J gene: TRBJ1-4
CDR3 protein: ASTPDRFAGKLF

V gene: TRBV19
CDR3 length: 12
J gene: TRBJ1-5
CDR3 protein: ATSGTGVLQPQH

V gene: TRBV6-5
CDR3 length: 11
J gene: TRBJ1-2
CDR3 protein: ASSYQTGDGYT

V gene: TRBV30
CDR3 length: 11
J gene: TRBJ2-1
CDR3 protein: ASPGASGRVQF

V gene: TRBV18
CDR3 length: 13
J gene: TRBJ1-3
CDR3 protein: ASSQGQLGGNTIY

V gene: TRBV27
CDR3 length: 11
J gene: TRBJ2-1
CDR3 protein: ASRGQLAGGLF

V gene: TRBV11-2
CDR3 length: 14
J gene: TRBJ1-2
CDR3 protein: ASSSLEKGSNYGYT

V gene: TRBV11-3
CDR3 length: 13
J gene: TRBJ2-7
CDR3 protein: ASSIDTGTGSEQY

V gene: TRBV5-1
CDR3 length: 12
J gene: TRBJ2-2
CDR3 protein: ASGGGPPSGELF

V gene: TRBV29-1
CDR3 length: 11
J gene: TRBJ2-7
CDR3 protein: SVRTGLSYEQY

V gene: TRBV4-3
CDR3 length: 14
J gene: TRBJ2-7
CDR3 protein: ASSQGTSGGAIEQY

V gene: TRBV7-2
CDR3 length: 11
J gene: TRBJ1-5
CDR3 protein: ASSEGRDQPQH

V gene: TRBV11-3
CDR3 length: 15
J gene: TRBJ2-1
CDR3 protein: ASSLGVAGESYNEQF

V gene: TRBV19
CDR3 length: 13
J gene: TRBJ2-1
CDR3 protein: ASSIGSDPYNEQF

V gene: TRBV5-1
CDR3 length: 13
J gene: TRBJ2-7
CDR3 protein: ASSFFGVTDYEQY

V gene: TRBV7-2
CDR3 length: 12
J gene: TRBJ1-3
CDR3 protein: ASSLTGTGNTIY

V gene: TRBV5-5
CDR3 length: 14
J gene: TRBJ2-1
CDR3 protein: ASSLVIAGLGNEQF

V gene: TRBV11-3
CDR3 length: 12
J gene: TRBJ2-7
CDR3 protein: ASSYSAGVNEQY

V gene: TRBV6-1
CDR3 length: 13
J gene: TRBJ2-6
CDR3 protein: ASSLDGDGANVLT

V gene: TRBV9
CDR3 length: 13
J gene: TRBJ2-7
CDR3 protein: ASSVGLADTYEQY

V gene: TRBV18
CDR3 length: 13
J gene: TRBJ2-3
CDR3 protein: ASLDRGTSTDTQY

V gene: TRBV6-1
CDR3 length: 13
J gene: TRBJ2-3
CDR3 protein: ASSADPLAGAAQY

V gene: TRBV18
CDR3 length: 11
J gene: TRBJ1-1
CDR3 protein: ASSPKQNTEAF

V gene: TRBV5-6
CDR3 length: 13
J gene: TRBJ1-1
CDR3 protein: ASSLAGRVVSEAF

V gene: TRBV5-6
CDR3 length: 14
J gene: TRBJ1-5
CDR3 protein: ASSLGGLGGNQPQH

V gene: TRBV6-5
CDR3 length: 11
J gene: TRBJ2-7
CDR3 protein: ASQLDGGREQY

V gene: TRBV28
CDR3 length: 10
J gene: TRBJ1-2
CDR3 protein: ASSQGNYGYT

V gene: TRBV30
CDR3 length: 13
J gene: TRBJ1-3
CDR3 protein: ASVPDRVSGNTIY

V gene: TRBV6-5
CDR3 length: 13
J gene: TRBJ2-5
CDR3 protein: ASSYLSQGQETQY